The 3 T cell receptor beta chains given below trace back to one sample, sequenced in a study of tumor-infiltrating lymphocytes in primary liver carcinoma. The authors made TCR beta cDNA from 500 to 600 ng total RNA with a constant-region primer. Slightly modified ARM-PCR, run as three nested multiplex PCR rounds, produced the TCR beta libraries. Use of TRBV1-TRBV30 forward primers with a C-beta reverse primer characterized the first two PCR rounds, which lasted around 11 cycles each. A single record per CDR3 protein comes from TCRdb applying MiXCR to the multiplex PCR reads. Among 300,000 to 400,000 distinct CDR3 sequences, around 60% were seen once, and the ten largest hold roughly 6.5%. Germline DNA was extracted too, while blood RNA derived from unsorted whole blood. Source material: peripheral blood. Source of these receptors: a man in his forties with primary liver carcinoma and hepatitis B virus infection.

Turning to this clonotype: Because the CDR3 is missing its conserved closing phenylalanine or tryptophan, this is likely a read error. The V gene is TRBV29-1, the J gene TRBJ2-1; 7 positions agree with TRBD1. Germline CDR1 and CDR2: SQVTM and ANQGSEA. The CDR3 sequence is 12 residues long. The CDR3: CSAEQGYSEQFL. The DNA for the CDR3 is TGCAGCGCCGAACAGGGGTACAGTGAGCAGTTCCTC.

The table lists this clonotype with a count of one. Being one base from a much bigger clone, this may be a read error. This chain links TRBV6-1 with TRBJ2-5; the D is unclear. This CDR3 is 12 amino acids long. Germline CDR1 and CDR2: MNHNS and SASEGT. CDR3: CAGSGVRETQYF. The CDR3 nucleotides read TGTGCCGGCAGTGGGGTTAGGGAGACCCAGTACTTC.

The J gene is TRBJ2-3, the V gene TRBV6-5; D remains ambiguous. The CDR3 sequence is 15 residues long. Trimming stripped 2 bases from V and 4 bases from J, with 13 bases between. Germline values: CDR1 MNHEY, CDR2 SVGAGI. DNA of the CDR3: TGTGCCAGCAGTTACAGTAGGGTAATTTCAGATACGCAGTATTTT. It encodes CASSYSRVISDTQYF.